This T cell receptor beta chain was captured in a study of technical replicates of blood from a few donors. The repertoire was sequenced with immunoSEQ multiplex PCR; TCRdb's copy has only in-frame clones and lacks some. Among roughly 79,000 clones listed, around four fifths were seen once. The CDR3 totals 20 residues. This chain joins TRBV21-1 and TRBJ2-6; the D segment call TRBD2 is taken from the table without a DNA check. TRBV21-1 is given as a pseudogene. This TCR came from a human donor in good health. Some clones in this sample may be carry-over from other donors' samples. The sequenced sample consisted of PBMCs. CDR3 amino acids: CASSKPTSGGLLYRANVLTF. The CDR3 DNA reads TGTGCCAGCAGCAAACCTACTAGCGGGGGACTCCTCTACAGGGCCAACGTCCTGACTTTC.